This entry lists 21 T cell receptor beta chains sequenced from one sample in a study of T cells in Graves' hyperthyroidism and ophthalmopathy. The CDR3 regions of TCR beta were amplified from RNA transcripts. HTBI primers drove first-round RT-PCR of the TCR CDR3. TCRdb itself ran the multiplex PCR reads through MiXCR, one entry per CDR3 protein. The data hold around 35,000 distinct CDR3 sequences, with approximately 52% observed a single time. Sequencing used blood. The origin of the receptors is a man aged 35 to 55 with Graves' ophthalmopathy.

This clonotype came up many times. The chain employs TRBV12-3 or TRBV12-4 and TRBJ2-1; D gene unclear. The CDR3 is 16 amino acids. V lost 7 bases, J lost 3 bases, and 19 bases lay in between. CDR3 sequence: CASKLNRVLLYNEQFF. CDR3 sequence (DNA): TGTGCCAGCAAACTTAACCGGGTTCTCCTCTACAATGAGCAGTTCTTC.

CDR3 sequence reads: CSVNIVNTGELFF. The CDR3 DNA sequence: TGCAGCGTGAACATAGTGAACACCGGGGAGCTGTTTTTT. The chain couples TRBV29-1 to TRBJ2-2; D call uncertain. There are 13 residues in the CDR3. Trimming removed 6 bases at V and 1 base at J, with 9 bases between. Germline V gene data show CDR1 as SQVTM and CDR2 as ANQGSEA.

The J gene is TRBJ2-1, the V gene TRBV5-4; D tentatively reads TRBD1 or TRBD2 (5 bases each). The ends were cut back, 4 bases at V and 10 bases at J, with 12 bases in the middle. Germline values: CDR1 SGHNT, CDR2 YYREEE (reference sequence). The CDR3 extends over 12 amino acids. CDR3 nucleotide sequence: TGTGCCAGCAGCCGGGACCGGGAAGAGCAGTTCTTC. This gives the protein CASSRDREEQFF.

This rearrangement joins TRBV15 to TRBJ1-6; 10 bases align to TRBD1. The ends lost 5 bases at V and 10 bases at J; junction bases unmatched: 14. This CDR3 has 17 residues. Germline loops: CDR1 LNHNV, CDR2 YYDKDF (reference sequence). CDR3 DNA sequence: TGTGCCACCAGCGGGACAGGGGAGCCTCGAGCAGACTCACCCCTCCACTTT. It is translated as CATSGTGEPRADSPLHF.

This chain links TRBV6-1 with TRBJ2-2; 10 nucleotides match TRBD1. Germline values: CDR1 MNHNS, CDR2 SASEGT. CDR3 length: 15 residues. V trimming: 6 bases; J trimming: 5 bases; junction bases outside the gene matches: 6. The CDR3 here is CASRVGTGATGELFF. The CDR3 DNA follows: TGTGCCAGCAGGGTCGGGACAGGGGCGACCGGGGAGCTGTTTTTT.

The sample holds many counts of this clonotype. The gene calls are TRBV19 and TRBJ2-1, with D perhaps matching TRBD1 (6 bases). CDR1 and CDR2 from the germline V gene are LNHDA and SQIVND (reference sequence). Trimming stripped 10 bases from V and 5 bases from J, with 15 bases between. The CDR3 loop spans 13 amino acids. This CDR3 is CATQWGTNNEQFF. CDR3 coding DNA: TGTGCCACCCAATGGGGGACAAACAATGAGCAGTTCTTC.

The rearrangement uses TRBV27 and TRBJ1-1; D is undetermined. This CDR3 contains 12 residues. In germline, CDR1 is MNHEY, CDR2 SMNVEV (reference sequence). CDR3 sequence (DNA): TGTGCAGGCAGCGAAGCGGGCTCCGAAGCTTTCTTT. Amino acid sequence: CAGSEAGSEAFF.

The chain combines TRBV19 with TRBJ1-4; no definite D call. V was cut by 3 bases and J by 4 bases, with 18 bases left in between. Germline assignment: CDR1 LNHDA and CDR2 SQIVND (reference sequence). The CDR3 has 17 amino acids. CDR3 in amino acids: CASSISLRTVNNEKLFF. The CDR3 DNA reads as TGTGCCAGTAGTATCAGCCTCAGGACGGTTAATAATGAAAAACTGTTTTTT.

This clonotype was observed many times. The chain is built from TRBV6-1 and TRBJ1-2; D not certain. The V end lost 3 bases, the J end lost 6 bases, and 14 bases lay between the germline ends. Germline CDR1 MNHNS, CDR2 SASEGT. The CDR3 consists of 14 residues. The CDR3 sequence: CASSESGSLNGYTF. CDR3 DNA sequence: TGTGCCAGCAGTGAGAGTGGCAGCTTAAATGGCTACACCTTC.

Judged by abundance, this clonotype is medium-sized. The chain links TRBV9 to TRBJ2-1; a weak D match, TRBD1 (6 bases). Germline V gene lookup returns CDR1 SGDLS and CDR2 YYNGEE. The length of the CDR3 is 15 residues. Trimming removed 0 bases from V and 5 bases from J, with 12 bases in between. CDR3 nucleotides: TGTGCCAGCAGCGTAGGACGGAGACAGGACAATGAGCAGTTCTTC. Translating it yields CASSVGRRQDNEQFF.

This rearrangement joins TRBV9 to TRBJ2-2; a possible D gene is TRBD1 (5 bases). The length of the CDR3 is 16 residues. Germline V gene lookup returns CDR1 SGDLS and CDR2 YYNGEE. Deletions cut 4 bases from V and 0 bases from J, with 13 bases between. Written as DNA, the CDR3 is TGTGCCAGCAGCTCCCAGGGCGAGACGAACACCGGGGAGCTGTTTTTT. It translates to CASSSQGETNTGELFF. The whole variable domain, remainder taken from reference TRBV9 and TRBJ2-2, is DSGVTQTPKHLITATGQRVTLRCSPRSGDLSVYWYQQSLDQGLQFLIQYYNGEERAKGNILERFSAQQFPDLHSELNLSSLELGDSALYFCASSSQGETNTGELFFGEGSRLTVL.

This clonotype has at least ten counts. J is TRBJ1-5 and V is TRBV20-1; 9 nucleotides align to TRBD1. The CDR3 has 15 residues. Germline CDR1 DFQATT, CDR2 SNEGSKA (reference sequence). The V segment lost 4 bases and the J segment 7 bases; nucleotides outside the gene matches: 11. The CDR3, as DNA: TGCAGTGCTACCTTACAGGGGGCGATATCCCAGCCCCAGCATTTT. This sequence encodes CSATLQGAISQPQHF.

The chain is built from TRBV11-1 and TRBJ2-5; TRBD2 matches 9 bases. The CDR3 runs to 14 residues. The germline V gene encodes CDR1 SGHAT and CDR2 FQDESV (reference sequence). V trimming: 6 bases; J trimming: 5 bases; junction bases outside the gene matches: 7. DNA of the CDR3: TGTGCCAGCAGACTAGCGGGTAGCGGGGAGACCCAGTACTTC. This codes for CASRLAGSGETQYF.

This chain joins TRBV9 and TRBJ1-1; 12 nucleotides match TRBD1. Germline V gene lookup returns CDR1 SGDLS and CDR2 YYNGEE. CDR3 length equals 16 residues. V lost 2 bases to trimming and J lost 7 bases; unmatched junction nucleotides: 9. DNA of the CDR3: TGTGCCAGCAGCGTTGGGGACAGGGGGCGCGGTATTGAAGCTTTCTTT. It codes for CASSVGDRGRGIEAFF. Variable domain in full (rest from reference TRBV9 and TRBJ1-1): DSGVTQTPKHLITATGQRVTLRCSPRSGDLSVYWYQQSLDQGLQFLIQYYNGEERAKGNILERFSAQQFPDLHSELNLSSLELGDSALYFCASSVGDRGRGIEAFFGQGTRLTVV.

V usage is TRBV9 and J usage is TRBJ2-1, with unresolved D. CDR1 is SGDLS, CDR2 YYNGEE, per germline. V lost 2 bases and J 8 bases, leaving 8 bases between the germline ends. The CDR3 sequence is 12 residues long. CDR3 sequence reads: CASSVGSHEQFF. CDR3 bases: TGTGCCAGCAGCGTTGGCTCCCATGAGCAGTTCTTC.

J is TRBJ2-1 and V is TRBV2, with 8 nucleotides matching TRBD2. The CDR3 runs 15 residues. Germline loops: CDR1 SNHLY, CDR2 FYNNEI. J was trimmed by 0 bases and V by 5 bases; bases with no gene match: 3. The CDR3 here is CASSKTSVSYNEQFF. CDR3 nucleotide sequence: TGTGCCAGCAGTAAGACTAGCGTCTCCTACAATGAGCAGTTCTTC.

The chain joins TRBV24-1 to TRBJ2-2; 12 nucleotides match TRBD2. Looked up from germline, CDR1 is KGHDR and CDR2 is SFDVKD. CDR3 length: 17 amino acids. Germline trimming cut 1 base from V and 4 bases from J; bases unmatched to any gene: 3. The CDR3: CATSDLSSGRGTGELFF. For the CDR3, the DNA is TGTGCCACCAGTGATTTATCTAGCGGGAGGGGCACCGGGGAGCTGTTTTTT.

This chain joins TRBV19 and TRBJ1-2; D is possibly TRBD1 (5 bases). CDR3 length equals 13 residues. With 7 bases removed from V and 6 bases from J, the gap between germline ends came to 15 bases. Germline V lookup: CDR1 LNHDA, CDR2 SQIVND (reference sequence). The CDR3 here is CASTSLGGNGYTF. Here the CDR3 DNA reads TGTGCCAGTACCAGTTTGGGGGGGAATGGCTACACCTTC.

This clonotype was recorded at least ten times. The gene calls are TRBV11-2 and TRBJ1-5; D remains ambiguous. Trimming removed 4 bases from V and 6 bases from J, with 10 bases in between. This CDR3 contains 13 residues. Germline assignment: CDR1 SGHAT and CDR2 FQNNGV. The DNA of the CDR3 is TGTGCCAGCAGCTCCGGACTGGGTCAGCCCCAGCATTTT. Translation gives CASSSGLGQPQHF.

This clonotype occurred a few times. The chain recombines TRBV25-1 with TRBJ2-3; 7 nucleotides agree with TRBD1. V shed 2 bases, J shed 0 bases, and the junction held 8 bases outside the gene matches. The length of the CDR3 is 17 residues. In germline, CDR1 is MGHDK, CDR2 SYGVNS. This CDR3 is CASSERWGQSSTDTQYF. In DNA form, the CDR3 reads TGTGCCAGCAGTGAAAGGTGGGGACAGAGCAGCACAGATACGCAGTATTTT. Full variable domain (outside the CDR3, taken from reference TRBV25-1 and TRBJ2-3): EADIYQTPRYLVIGTGKKITLECSQTMGHDKMYWYQQDPGMELHLIHYSYGVNSTEKGDLSSESTVSRIRTEHFPLTLESARPSHTSQYLCASSERWGQSSTDTQYFGPGTRLTVL.

About this clonotype: Sequence at one end of the junction differs from germline and may be a read error. J is TRBJ2-6 and V is TRBV7-2; D is perhaps TRBD1 (5 bases). Germline V gene sequence: CDR1 SGHTA, CDR2 FQGNSA. CDR3 length: 15 amino acids. Written as DNA, the CDR3 is TGTGCCAACAGCTTCACGGCCACTGGGGCCAACGTCCTGACATTC. Protein sequence: CANSFTATGANVLTF.